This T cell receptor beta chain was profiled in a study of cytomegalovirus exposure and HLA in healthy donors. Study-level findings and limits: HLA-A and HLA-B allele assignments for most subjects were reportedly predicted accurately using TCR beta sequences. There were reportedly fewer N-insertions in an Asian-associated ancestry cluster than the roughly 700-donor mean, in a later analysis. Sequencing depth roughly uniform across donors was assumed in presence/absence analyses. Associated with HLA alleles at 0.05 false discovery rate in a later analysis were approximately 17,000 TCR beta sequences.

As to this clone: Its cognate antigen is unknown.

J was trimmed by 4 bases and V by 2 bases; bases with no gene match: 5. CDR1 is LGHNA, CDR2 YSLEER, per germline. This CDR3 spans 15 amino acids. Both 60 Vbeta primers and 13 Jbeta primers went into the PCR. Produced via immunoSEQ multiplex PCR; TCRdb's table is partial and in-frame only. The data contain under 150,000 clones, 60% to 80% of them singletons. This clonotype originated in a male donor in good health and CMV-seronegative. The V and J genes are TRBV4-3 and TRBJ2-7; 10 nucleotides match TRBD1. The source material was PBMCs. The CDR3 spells CASSQSWTGGYEQYF. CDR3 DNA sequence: TGCGCCAGCAGCCAATCTTGGACAGGGGGGTACGAGCAGTACTTC.